These T cell receptor beta chains were read from a single sample in a study of blood T cells in healthy people across ages. Each CDR3 protein gets one entry after TCRdb re-called the 5' RACE reads with MiXCR. The sample lists over 950,000 distinct CDR3 sequences; approximately 38% were seen once. The material sequenced was blood. These TCRs come from a man between 18 and 35 years old in good health. CDR3s include the opening cysteine and the closing phenylalanine or tryptophan. A D gene is named only where the DNA matches it firmly. Clone sizes are given selectively: once, few, many, or a class where the clone is expanded.

TRBV5-1	TRBJ1-4	.	.	CASSLGSSTNEKLFF	TGCGCCAGCAGCTTGGGGTCCTCAACTAATGAAAAACTGTTTTTT
TRBV29-1	TRBJ2-4	many	.	CSVDGTAKNIQYF	TGCAGCGTTGACGGGACAGCCAAAAACATTCAGTACTTC
TRBV2	TRBJ2-3	.	.	CASSDEEAGITDTQYF	TGTGCCAGCAGTGATGAAGAGGCGGGGATCACAGATACGCAGTATTTT
TRBV7-9	TRBJ2-1	once	.	CASSLALGVNKQFF	TGTGCCAGCAGCTTAGCATTGGGGGTCAATAAGCAGTTCTTC
TRBV10-3	TRBJ1-5	few	.	CAISEEAAGNQPQHF	TGTGCCATCAGTGAGGAGGCAGCGGGCAATCAGCCCCAGCATTTT
TRBV6-1	TRBJ2-5	.	TRBD2	CASRLLAGLETQYF	TGTGCCAGCAGACTTTTAGCGGGGTTGGAGACCCAGTACTTC
TRBV7-8	TRBJ1-6	.	TRBD1	CASSTGTENSPLHF	TGTGCCAGCAGCACCGGGACAGAAAATTCACCCCTCCACTTT
TRBV2	TRBJ1-1	.	.	CASSEALRGRNTEAFF	TGTGCCAGCAGTGAAGCGCTTCGAGGGCGTAACACTGAAGCTTTCTTT
TRBV11-2	TRBJ2-1	.	.	CASSSRGGTESSYNEQFF	TGTGCCAGCAGCTCCCGAGGGGGAACGGAAAGCTCCTACAATGAGCAGTTCTTC
TRBV3-1	TRBJ2-5	.	.	CASSQLGLEGEQYF	TGTGCCAGCAGCCAATTAGGACTAGAGGGGGAGCAGTACTTC
TRBV12-3/TRBV12-4	TRBJ1-1	few	.	CASTRTLEAFF	TGTGCCAGCACCCGGACACTTGAAGCTTTCTTT
TRBV27	TRBJ1-5	.	TRBD1	CASSFWTGGDQPQHF	TGTGCCAGCAGTTTCTGGACAGGGGGCGATCAGCCCCAGCATTTT
TRBV11-1	TRBJ2-1	.	TRBD2	CASSSICGGNEQFF	TGTGCCAGCAGCTCAATTTGCGGGGGGAATGAGCAGTTCTTC